The 15 T cell receptor beta chains listed next were all sequenced from one sample in a study of T cells in Graves' hyperthyroidism and ophthalmopathy. Amplified regions were TCR beta CDR3 sequences from RNA transcripts. In the first-round RT-PCR of the TCR CDR3, the HTBI primer set was used. One entry per CDR3 protein, called by TCRdb with MiXCR from the multiplex PCR reads. In the table there are approximately 500,000 distinct CDR3 sequences, roughly 46% of which are singletons. The sample comprised peripheral blood or thyroid tissue (not recorded which). All receptors come from a woman younger than 30 with Graves' hyperthyroidism.

This chain connects TRBV9 to TRBJ1-6, with D perhaps TRBD1 (5 bases). The V and J ends lost 2 bases and 10 bases respectively, with 10 bases between them. Germline lookup yields CDR1 SGDLS and CDR2 YYNGEE. This CDR3 has 13 residues. This CDR3 is CASSVGGRSPLHF. The CDR3 DNA sequence: TGTGCCAGCAGCGTTGGGGGAAGATCACCCCTCCACTTT. Full variable domain (missing parts from reference TRBV9 and TRBJ1-6): DSGVTQTPKHLITATGQRVTLRCSPRSGDLSVYWYQQSLDQGLQFLIQYYNGEERAKGNILERFSAQQFPDLHSELNLSSLELGDSALYFCASSVGGRSPLHFGNGTRLTVT.

The chain employs TRBV7-2 and TRBJ2-5; D is possibly TRBD2 (5 bases). V was trimmed by 4 bases and J by 7 bases, leaving 16 bases between them. The length of the CDR3 is 14 residues. Germline V CDR1 and CDR2: SGHTA, FQGNSA. CDR3 nucleotide sequence: TGTGCCAGCAGCTACCGGGCTAGCTGCATGACCCAGTACTTC. It translates to CASSYRASCMTQYF.

In its sample, this clonotype was seen many times. The chain uses TRBV6-6 and TRBJ1-3; the D is unclear. The CDR3 length is 14 residues. CDR1 and CDR2 (germline): MNHNY, SVGAGI (reference sequence). V lost 2 bases and J lost 0, with 5 bases in between. The CDR3 DNA is TGTGCCAGCAGTTACGGGGACTCTGGAAACACCATATATTTT. Encoded protein: CASSYGDSGNTIYF.

This clonotype was counted ten times or more. V gene TRBV7-9 combines with J gene TRBJ1-5; D call uncertain. Trimming stripped 3 bases from V and 9 bases from J, with 12 bases between. The CDR3 runs 13 residues. Germline CDR1 is SEHNR and CDR2 is FQNEAQ (reference sequence). The CDR3 DNA is TGTGCCAGCAGCTTTCAAGCCCTAGGGCCCCAGCATTTT. Residues: CASSFQALGPQHF.

The table lists this clonotype with many counts. The chain couples TRBV5-1 to TRBJ2-2; 12 nucleotides match TRBD2. Unmatched junction bases numbered 7, after V lost 3 bases and J lost 7 bases. The CDR3 extends over 16 amino acids. Germline V gene data show CDR1 as SGHRS and CDR2 as YFSETQ. CDR3 coding DNA: TGCGCCAGCAGCTCCTCTAGCGGGAGGGCCGTCGGGGAGCTGTTTTTT. Its protein product is CASSSSSGRAVGELFF. Full variable domain (outside the CDR3, taken from reference TRBV5-1 and TRBJ2-2): KAGVTQTPRYLIKTRGQQVTLSCSPISGHRSVSWYQQTPGQGLQFLFEYFSETQRNKGNFPGRFSGRQFSNSRSEMNVSTLELGDSALYLCASSSSSGRAVGELFFGEGSRLTVL.

In nucleotides, the CDR3 is TGTGCCAGCAGCTCCGGCCCTAGGAGTTTCTACGAGCAGTACTTC. Residues: CASSSGPRSFYEQYF. The chain employs TRBV7-9 and TRBJ2-7; D not certain. This CDR3 has 15 residues. Looked up from germline, CDR1 is SEHNR and CDR2 is FQNEAQ (reference sequence). Trimming stripped 4 bases from V and 3 bases from J, with 16 bases between.

This chain connects TRBV7-9 to TRBJ2-5; tentative D call: TRBD2 (5 bases). The end of the DNA aligns better with TRBJ2-1, so the J call may be wrong. Germline lookup yields CDR1 SEHNR and CDR2 FQNEAQ (reference sequence). The CDR3 runs 15 residues. CDR3 loop: CASSIPGTAMHEQFF. The DNA of the CDR3 is TGTGCCAGCAGCATCCCGGGAACAGCCATGCATGAGCAGTTCTTC.

This clonotype was counted at least ten times. The V call is TRBV12-3 or TRBV12-4, the J call TRBJ2-2, with no clear D. Trimming removed 5 bases from V and 2 bases from J, with 6 bases in between. The CDR3 has 13 amino acids. Here the CDR3 DNA reads TGTGCCAGCAGTCGTCTCAACACCGGGGAGCTGTTTTTT. Translating it yields CASSRLNTGELFF.

As concerns this clonotype: Sequence at one end of the junction differs from germline and may be a read error. J is TRBJ2-7 and V is TRBV7-2; 7 bases agree with TRBD2. The germline gives CDR1 SGHTA, CDR2 FQGNSA. CDR3 size: 15 residues. This chain's CDR3 is CVSSHTSAPRDEQYF. CDR3 DNA sequence: TGTGTCAGCAGCCATACTAGCGCCCCGAGGGACGAGCAGTACTTC.

The J gene is TRBJ2-7, the V gene TRBV7-3; 10 bases are shared with TRBD2. Matching the DNA end better, TRBJ2-1 makes the J call doubtful. Per the germline V gene, CDR1 is SGHTA and CDR2 is FQGTGA. This CDR3 is 15 amino acids long. The CDR3 sequence is CASSLRASGSNEQFF. CDR3 bases: TGTGCCAGCAGCTTAAGGGCTAGCGGGAGTAATGAGCAGTTCTTC.

This clonotype was seen a single time. The CDR3, as DNA: TGTGCCAGCAGCTTGGTTGGCGGGAGGACAGATACGCAGTATTTT. This translates into CASSLVGGRTDTQYF. V gene TRBV5-5 combines with J gene TRBJ2-3; TRBD2 matches 8 bases. This CDR3 comprises 15 residues. The V gene end was trimmed by 0 bases and the J gene end by 3 bases; junction bases not matched to a gene: 3. Germline V gives CDR1 SGHKS, CDR2 YYEKEE (reference sequence).

This clonotype has only a few counts. This chain connects TRBV28 to TRBJ2-7; 7 nucleotides align to TRBD1. Losses at the gene ends were 8 bases for V and 0 bases for J; bases not matched to a gene: 16. CDR1 MDHEN and CDR2 SYDVKM come from the germline V gene. This CDR3 comprises 17 residues. CDR3 region: CASRNPQQGPYSYEQYF. The CDR3 bases are TGTGCCAGCCGTAACCCCCAACAGGGGCCGTACTCCTACGAGCAGTACTTC. The variable domain in full, completed from reference TRBV28 and TRBJ2-7, reads DVKVTQSSRYLVKRTGEKVFLECVQDMDHENMFWYRQDPGLGLRLIYFSYDVKMKEKGDIPEGYSVSREKKERFSLILESASTNQTSMYLCASRNPQQGPYSYEQYFGPGTRLTVT.

This clonotype was detected ten times or more. The J gene is TRBJ2-5, the V gene TRBV3-1; D is perhaps TRBD1 (6 bases). V was clipped by 3 bases and J by 5 bases, with 13 bases between them. The CDR3 has 14 residues. Germline V lookup: CDR1 LGHDT, CDR2 YNNKEL (reference sequence). CDR3 residues: CASSQEQGWETQYF. DNA of the CDR3: TGTGCCAGCAGCCAGGAACAGGGATGGGAGACCCAGTACTTC.

The chain has TRBV4-1 and TRBJ2-1; TRBD2 matches at 10 bases. The CDR3 runs 15 residues. The V and J ends lost 2 bases and 2 bases, in that order; junction bases with no gene match: 0. In germline, CDR1 is MGHRA, CDR2 YSYEKL. Here the CDR3 reads CASSQTSGTYNEQFF. CDR3 DNA sequence: TGCGCCAGCAGCCAAACTAGCGGGACCTACAATGAGCAGTTCTTC.

The CDR3 sequence: CASSVDQGMNTEAFF. As DNA, the CDR3 is TGCGCCAGCAGCGTTGATCAGGGTATGAACACTGAAGCTTTCTTT. The genes are TRBV5-1 and TRBJ1-1; maybe TRBD1 (5 bases). V lost 4 bases to trimming and J lost 0 bases, with 13 bases between them. Germline CDR1 SGHRS, CDR2 YFSETQ. CDR3 length: 15 residues.